A selection of T cell receptor beta chains follows, all from one sample in a study of cytomegalovirus exposure and HLA in healthy donors. Profiling relied on immunoSEQ multiplex PCR, and the TCRdb table lists in-frame clones only, not all of them. The sample consists of 74,000 or so clones, around 80% of them appearing once. The sequencing input was PBMCs. The receptors come from a man in his fifties or sixties in good health and CMV-seropositive. Both conserved end residues are part of each CDR3. A D gene is named only where the DNA matches it firmly. Not all rows give a size; the values are once, few, many and, for expanded clones, a class.

j_call | d_call | v_call | clone_size | cdr3_nt | cdr3_aa
TRBJ2-7 | TRBD2 | TRBV5-6 | NA | TGTGCCAGCAGCAATAGCGGGATTGAGTACTTC | CASSNSGIEYF
TRBJ1-2 | NA | TRBV6-5 | NA | TGTGCCAGCAGGAACAGGGTAGGCTACACCTTC | CASRNRVGYTF
TRBJ2-2 | NA | TRBV27 | NA | TGTGCCAGCAGTACCCGACAGAGGAACACCGGGGAGCTGTTTTTT | CASSTRQRNTGELFF
TRBJ2-5 | TRBD1 | TRBV14 | NA | TGTGCCAGCATCTGGGACAGTCAAGAGACCCAGTACTTC | CASIWDSQETQYF
TRBJ2-7 | TRBD2 | TRBV6-1 | NA | TGTGCCAGCATTACTAGCGGTTCCCTCTACGAGCAGTACTTC | CASITSGSLYEQYF
TRBJ2-7 | NA | TRBV18 | NA | TGTGCCAGCTCACCCGGGACTGGGACCTACGAGCAGTACTTC | CASSPGTGTYEQYF
TRBJ1-1 | TRBD1 | TRBV19 | NA | TGTGCCAGTTCCGGGACAGGGGTCACTGAAGCTTTCTTT | CASSGTGVTEAFF
TRBJ2-7 | NA | TRBV4-1 | NA | TGCGCCAGCAGCCCCTCACTAGGAGAAACCTCCTACGAGCAGTACTTC | CASSPSLGETSYEQYF
TRBJ2-3 | TRBD2 | TRBV2 | NA | TGTGCCAGCAGTGACCTAGGACTAGCGGTGGACGTAAGAGATACGCAGTATTTT | CASSDLGLAVDVRDTQYF
TRBJ2-1 | TRBD2 | TRBV9 | NA | TGTGCCAGCAGCGCCCCCGCGAATCTAGCGGGATCGCCATTTGAGCAGTTCTTC | CASSAPANLAGSPFEQFF
TRBJ1-2 | NA | TRBV7-9 | NA | TGTGCCAGCAGCACTAGCCGACAACCGTTAAACTATGGCTACACCTTC | CASSTSRQPLNYGYTF
TRBJ2-7 | NA | TRBV12-2 | NA | TGTGCAAGTCGCTTAGCCCAATCGGACAGCTCCTACGAGCAGTACTTC | CASRLAQSDSSYEQYF
TRBJ2-7 | NA | TRBV7-8 | NA | TGTGCCAGCAGCTTAGCCCCAAGGGTAGCGGTCTACGAGCAGTACTTC | CASSLAPRVAVYEQYF
TRBJ2-7 | TRBD2 | TRBV19 | NA | TGTGCCAGTAGTTTACTAGCGGGGGTTAGCTCCTACGAGCAGTACTTC | CASSLLAGVSSYEQYF
TRBJ1-1 | TRBD1 | TRBV28 | NA | TGTGCCAGCGGAGGACAGGGAGCCACTGAAGCTTTCTTT | CASGGQGATEAFF
TRBJ2-3 | NA | TRBV7-9 | NA | TGTGCCAGCAGTCTTACAGATACGCAGTATTTT | CASSLTDTQYF
TRBJ2-5 | TRBD2 | TRBV11-3 | NA | TGTGCCAGCAGCTCCGGACTAGCGGGAAAAGAGACCCAGTACTTC | CASSSGLAGKETQYF
TRBJ2-5 | TRBD2 | TRBV7-7 | NA | TGTGCCAGCAGCCGGGGACTAGCGGGAGGGCCCTCAGAGACCCAGTACTTC | CASSRGLAGGPSETQYF
TRBJ2-1 | NA | TRBV5-6 | NA | TGTGCCAGCAGCTTGTGGGGGCGGTTATCCTACAATGAGCAGTTCTTC | CASSLWGRLSYNEQFF
TRBJ2-7 | NA | TRBV25-1 | once | TGTGCCAGCAGAACCCATAGCGGCGAGCAGTACTTC | CASRTHSGEQYF
TRBJ1-1 | NA | TRBV18 | NA | TGTGCCAGCTCACTTATCTACAGGGAAGTAAGGACTGAAGCTTTCTTT | CASSLIYREVRTEAFF
TRBJ2-1 | TRBD2 | TRBV7-9 | few | TGTGCCAGCAGCCGATGGATGGGACTAGCGGGAGCTGGGGCGTTCTTC | CASSRWMGLAGAGAFF
TRBJ1-2 | TRBD1 | TRBV18 | NA | TGTGCCAGCTCAACAGACAGGGTCTATGGCTACACCTTC | CASSTDRVYGYTF
TRBJ2-7 | NA | TRBV7-3 | NA | TGTGCCAGCAGCTGGTGGACTGGGCCCTTTGAGCAGTACTTC | CASSWWTGPFEQYF
TRBJ2-7 | NA | TRBV9 | NA | TGTGCCAGCAGCGTAGGGCTGTCCTACGAGCAGTACTTC | CASSVGLSYEQYF
TRBJ2-7 | TRBD1 | TRBV27 | once | TGTGCCAGCATACCGACAGGGTCTTACGAGCAGTACTTC | CASIPTGSYEQYF
TRBJ2-1 | NA | TRBV12-5 | NA | TGTGCTAGTGGTTTGGTAATTAACAGACGAGACAATGAGCAGTTCTTC | CASGLVINRRDNEQFF
TRBJ1-3 | TRBD1 | TRBV6-5 | NA | TGTGCCAGCAGCTCCAACAGGGGTGGAAACACCATATATTTT | CASSSNRGGNTIYF
TRBJ2-1 | NA | TRBV2 | NA | TGTGCCAGCAGCCGACACCCACAGGTTTCGAGTGAGCAGTTCTTC | CASSRHPQVSSEQFF
TRBJ1-2 | TRBD1 | TRBV4-1 | NA | TGCGCCAGCAGCCAGGGGACAGGGGGCGGTTATGGCTACACCTTC | CASSQGTGGGYGYTF
TRBJ1-5 | NA | TRBV7-2 | NA | TGTGCCAGCAGCGGACAAACAGGGACGGGGCAGCCCCAGCATTTT | CASSGQTGTGQPQHF
TRBJ2-5 | NA | TRBV6-6 | NA | TGTGCCAGCAGACTCGGACTGGCCCAAGAGACCCAGTACTTC | CASRLGLAQETQYF
TRBJ1-1 | TRBD1 | TRBV30 | NA | TGTGCCTGGGACAGGGGGGACACTGAAGCTTTCTTT | CAWDRGDTEAFF
TRBJ2-7 | TRBD1 | TRBV4-3 | NA | TGCGCCAGCAGCCCGGACAGGGCCTCCTACGAGCAGTACTTC | CASSPDRASYEQYF
TRBJ1-2 | NA | TRBV10-3 | NA | TGTGCCATCAGTGAAAGTCGGACAGAAGCTAACTATGGCTACACCTTC | CAISESRTEANYGYTF
TRBJ1-1 | NA | TRBV29-1 | NA | TGCAGCGTTGACAGGGGTTACACTGAAGCTTTCTTT | CSVDRGYTEAFF
TRBJ2-3 | TRBD2 | TRBV29-1 | few | TGCAGCGTTGAAGGGCCGGCGGGGGGGCGGAATACGCAGTATTTT | CSVEGPAGGRNTQYF
TRBJ1-5 | NA | TRBV5-4 | NA | TGTGCCAGCAGCTTTATCGGTCAGCCCCAGCATTTT | CASSFIGQPQHF
TRBJ2-2 | NA | TRBV27 | NA | TGTGCCAGCAGTTTTGCAGGAACCGGGGAGCTGTTTTTT | CASSFAGTGELFF
TRBJ1-2 | TRBD1 | TRBV6-5 | NA | TGTGCCAGCAGTTACACTAGGACAGGGGGCGGTTATGGCTACACCTTC | CASSYTRTGGGYGYTF
TRBJ2-1 | NA | TRBV18 | NA | TGTGCCAGCTCACCGGGAGGACCTCAGTTCTTC | CASSPGGPQFF
TRBJ2-1 | TRBD2 | TRBV5-5 | NA | TGTGCCAGCAGCCTGACTAGCGGGGGGACCTACAATGAGCAGTTCTTC | CASSLTSGGTYNEQFF
TRBJ2-7 | TRBD2 | TRBV15 | NA | TGTGCCACCAGCAGAGAGATAGCGGGAGGACCCTACGAGCAGTACTTC | CATSREIAGGPYEQYF
TRBJ2-7 | NA | TRBV5-4 | NA | TGTGCCAGCAGCTTGGTCGGGGGACGCTCCTACGAGCAGTACTTC | CASSLVGGRSYEQYF
TRBJ2-5 | NA | TRBV6-6 | few | TGTGCCAGCGACTTGGGAGCACAAGAGACCCAGTACTTC | CASDLGAQETQYF
TRBJ1-5 | NA | TRBV19 | NA | TGTGCCAGTAGGCAGACAGGTCTCGGCAATCAGCCCCAGCATTTT | CASRQTGLGNQPQHF
TRBJ1-1 | NA | TRBV29-1 | NA | TGCAGCGTGGGACAAATAAACACTGAAGCTTTCTTT | CSVGQINTEAFF
TRBJ2-7 | NA | TRBV7-8 | once | TGTGCCAGCAGCTTCCAGCAGGGATTGCCCTACGAGCAGTACTTC | CASSFQQGLPYEQYF
TRBJ2-3 | NA | TRBV6-6 | NA | TGTGCCAGCAGTAGCGGTACGCAGTATTTT | CASSSGTQYF
TRBJ2-5 | NA | TRBV9 | NA | TGTGCCAGCAGCGTTCCTACTCTTGGAGAGACCCAGTACTTC | CASSVPTLGETQYF
TRBJ1-4 | NA | TRBV7-6 | NA | TGTGCCAGCAGCTTATTTAGAAGCGGCGAAAAACTGTTTTTT | CASSLFRSGEKLFF
TRBJ2-7 | NA | TRBV6-5 | NA | TGTGCCAGCAGTTACTCGATTGGAATCCCAGGGTACGAGCAGTACTTC | CASSYSIGIPGYEQYF
TRBJ2-3 | NA | TRBV18 | once | TGTGCCAGCTCACCTGAGGGACTTCTCCGGGATACGCAGTATTTT | CASSPEGLLRDTQYF
TRBJ1-1 | TRBD1 | TRBV2 | once | TGTGCCAGCAACCCGACTACAGGGGCCACTGAAGCTTTCTTT | CASNPTTGATEAFF
TRBJ1-2 | NA | TRBV19 | NA | TGTGCCAGTAGCCTAACAGGGTCTACTCCCTATGGCTACACCTTC | CASSLTGSTPYGYTF
TRBJ1-5 | TRBD1 | TRBV7-2 | NA | TGTGCCAGCAGCCCGGGGACAGCAAATCAGCCCCAGCATTTT | CASSPGTANQPQHF
TRBJ2-7 | TRBD2 | TRBV10-3 | NA | TGTGCCATCAGTGAAACTAGCGGGCCCTCCTACGAGCAGTACTTC | CAISETSGPSYEQYF
TRBJ2-1 | TRBD2 | TRBV2 | NA | TGTGCCAAGAGACGCCAGGGACTAGCGGCCTACAATGAGCAGTTCTTC | CAKRRQGLAAYNEQFF
TRBJ1-5 | NA | TRBV2 | NA | TGTGCCAGCAGGAGGGTGAGGGGACTCGACCAGCCCCAGCATTTT | CASRRVRGLDQPQHF